This TCR beta chain was documented in a study of T-cell reconstitution after alpha-beta-depleted transplantation in children. Notes on the study in general: Expanded graft clones numbering several hundred reportedly gave rise to alpha-beta T cells about two months after transplant. T cells produced anew were the main source of T-cell counts and diversity one year after transplant.

TCRbeta library preparation incorporated unique molecular identifiers. TCRdb ran MiXCR on the PCR reads and lists one entry per CDR3 protein. The table lists under 85,000 distinct CDR3 sequences, about a sixth of them singletons. About this clonotype: Its antigen is still unknown.

The clonotype comes from a male patient aged 2 to 9 who had a stem cell transplant for acute lymphoblastic leukemia, so the T cells may come from the graft donor. The sequencing used PBMCs, mostly from graft donor cells, collected 360 days after TCRalphabeta/CD19-depleted stem cell transplant.

CDR3 region: CASSLYSEQETQYF. As DNA, the CDR3 is TGTGCCAGCAGTTTGTACTCGGAGCAAGAGACCCAGTACTTC. This chain joins TRBV6-5 and TRBJ2-5; unclear D gene. Trimming cost V 4 bases and J 2 bases, with 11 bases left between them. Looked up from germline, CDR1 is MNHEY and CDR2 is SVGAGI. CDR3 length equals 14 residues.